The 30 T cell receptor beta chains listed next were all sequenced from one sample in a study of blood T cell repertoires in COVID-19. Data came from immunoSEQ multiplex PCR; TCRdb stores just in-frame clones and leaves some out. The data show about 130,000 clones, 75% to 90% seen once. Specimen: PBMCs or T cells enriched from blood (not recorded which). The receptors derive from a woman aged 50 to 60 who had recovered from COVID-19.

V gene TRBV18 combines with J gene TRBJ2-1; 7 positions match TRBD2. The CDR3 runs 17 residues. From germline, CDR1 is KGHSH and CDR2 LQKENI. V trimming: 3 bases; J trimming: 1 base; junction bases outside the gene matches: 9. This CDR3 reads CASSPISGGRSYNEQFF. As DNA, the CDR3 is TGTGCCAGCTCACCCATTTCGGGGGGTAGGTCCTACAATGAGCAGTTCTTC.

The genes are TRBV5-4 and TRBJ2-3; 7 bases agree with TRBD1. The V segment lost 3 bases and the J segment 10 bases; nucleotides outside the gene matches: 14. Germline V gives CDR1 SGHNT, CDR2 YYREEE (reference sequence). This CDR3 region has 15 residues. CDR3 DNA: TGTGCCAGCAGCTCTAGACAGGGATTGGGTGCGGCGCAGTATTTT. The encoded protein is CASSSRQGLGAAQYF.

The rearrangement uses TRBV2 and TRBJ1-1; D is uncertain. The CDR3 is 13 amino acids. The germline V and J ends were trimmed by 7 bases and 1 base, with 10 bases remaining between them. The germline CDR1 and CDR2 sequences are SNHLY and FYNNEI. The DNA for the CDR3 is TGTGCCAGCACCGGGGTTCAGAACACTGAAGCTTTCTTT. Its protein is CASTGVQNTEAFF.

This rearrangement joins TRBV7-9 to TRBJ2-7, with a weak D call TRBD2 (5 bases). Germline CDR1 SEHNR, CDR2 FQNEAQ (reference sequence). The CDR3 length is 15 residues. The V and J ends lost 6 bases and 3 bases respectively, with 18 bases between them. CDR3 in amino acids: CASRGFSGKGYEQYF. In DNA form, the CDR3 reads TGTGCCAGCAGGGGGTTTTCGGGGAAAGGCTACGAGCAGTACTTC.

The chain employs TRBV19 and TRBJ2-5, with D uncertain. The V and J ends lost 7 bases and 2 bases respectively, with 5 bases between them. From germline, CDR1 is LNHDA and CDR2 SQIVND (reference sequence). The CDR3 is 11 residues long. CDR3 amino acids: CASTRQETQYF. CDR3 bases: TGTGCCAGTACCAGGCAAGAGACCCAGTACTTC.

V and J are TRBV7-6 and TRBJ2-3; perhaps TRBD2 as D (7 bases). V dropped 1 base and J dropped 1 base, with 12 bases sitting between them. This CDR3 is built from 16 residues. Germline CDR1 reads SGHVS; CDR2 reads FNYEAQ. The CDR3 loop reads CASSLEGGSGTDTQYF. In DNA, the CDR3 is TGTGCCAGCAGCTTAGAGGGGGGGTCTGGCACAGATACGCAGTATTTT.

V gene TRBV4-3 combines with J gene TRBJ2-3; TRBD2 matches 12 bases. This CDR3 is built from 17 residues. V lost 4 bases, J lost 0 bases, and 5 bases stayed unmatched. CDR1 and CDR2 from the germline V gene are LGHNA and YSLEER. For the CDR3, the DNA is TGCGCCAGCAGCCGAGGACTAGCGGGGTCTAGCACAGATACGCAGTATTTT. Its translation is CASSRGLAGSSTDTQYF.

The J gene is TRBJ1-5, the V gene TRBV7-9; D is uncertain. The CDR3 spans 15 residues. Germline lookup yields CDR1 SEHNR and CDR2 FQNEAQ (reference sequence). Trimming stripped 2 bases from V and 1 base from J, with 9 bases between. CDR3 protein: CASSLSRQSNQPQHF. CDR3 DNA sequence: TGTGCCAGCAGCTTATCCAGGCAGAGCAATCAGCCCCAGCATTTT.

The DNA of the CDR3 is TGCGCCAGCCTCCCCCCCGGCGGAGATACGCAGTATTTT. Protein sequence: CASLPPGGDTQYF. The V and J genes are TRBV5-1 and TRBJ2-3; D remains unclear. CDR3 length: 13 amino acids. V lost 7 bases to trimming and J lost 5 bases, with 14 bases between them. Germline lookup yields CDR1 SGHRS and CDR2 YFSETQ.

Remarks on this clone: Compared with germline, one end of the junction differs, possibly owing to a read error. The chain has TRBV12-3 or TRBV12-4 and TRBJ2-1; TRBD2 agrees at 13 bases. CDR3 length: 12 amino acids. The CDR3 loop reads CASSQGLAGAVF. CDR3 coding DNA: TGTGCCAGCAGCCAAGGACTAGCGGGGGCCGTCTTC.

V is TRBV5-5 and J is TRBJ2-7; maybe TRBD2 (7 bases). The CDR3 runs to 15 residues. V lost 4 bases, J lost 4 bases, and 18 bases lay in between. Germline CDR1 SGHKS, CDR2 YYEKEE (reference sequence). The CDR3 protein is CASSPAGGRTYEQYF. DNA of the CDR3: TGTGCCAGCAGCCCAGCCGGGGGGCGTACGTACGAGCAGTACTTC.

The chain employs TRBV11-3 and TRBJ2-3, with 13 nucleotides matching TRBD2. The germline V gene encodes CDR1 SGHNT and CDR2 YENEEA. There are 14 residues in the CDR3. V dropped 10 bases and J dropped 2; count of bases not matched to a gene: 3. The CDR3 reads CATGLAGVTDTQYF. CDR3 nucleotide sequence: TGTGCCACAGGACTAGCGGGGGTCACAGATACGCAGTATTTT.

The rearrangement uses TRBV20-1 and TRBJ2-3, with a tentative D call TRBD2 (6 bases). The CDR3 length is 16 residues. The germline V and J ends were trimmed by 3 bases and 2 bases, with 18 bases remaining between them. Germline V CDR1 and CDR2: DFQATT, SNEGSKA (reference sequence). CDR3: CSASHWAGYNTDTQYF. CDR3 bases: TGCAGTGCTAGTCATTGGGCGGGGTATAACACAGATACGCAGTATTTT.

The chain couples TRBV12-3 or TRBV12-4 to TRBJ2-5, with D tentatively TRBD2 (5 bases). The CDR3 totals 13 residues. With 6 bases removed from V and 1 base from J, the gap between germline ends came to 9 bases. CDR3 in DNA: TGTGCCAGCAGGGGAGTGCTCCAAGAGACCCAGTACTTC. Its translation is CASRGVLQETQYF.

This clone showed up just a few times. The chain employs TRBV5-4 and TRBJ1-2; weak D call: TRBD1 (6 bases). Trimming removed 0 bases from V and 3 bases from J, with 15 bases in between. There are 16 residues in the CDR3. Germline V gene lookup returns CDR1 SGHNT and CDR2 YYREEE (reference sequence). CDR3 in amino acids: CASSLDLTGVDYGYTF. DNA of the CDR3: TGTGCCAGCAGCTTGGATCTGACAGGCGTCGACTATGGCTACACCTTC. Combining the CDR3 with reference TRBV5-4 and TRBJ1-2 gives the whole variable domain ETGVTQSPTHLIKTRGQQVTLRCSSQSGHNTVSWYQQALGQGPQFIFQYYREEENGRGNFPPRFSGLQFPNYSSELNVNALELDDSALYLCASSLDLTGVDYGYTFGSGTRLTVV.

V and J are TRBV5-1 and TRBJ2-7; D gene unclear. The CDR3 contains 15 residues. V lost 0 bases and J 0 bases, leaving 10 bases between the germline ends. The germline gives CDR1 SGHRS, CDR2 YFSETQ. DNA of the CDR3: TGCGCCAGCAGCTTGGACATTAGCCCCTCCTACGAGCAGTACTTC. Translating gives CASSLDISPSYEQYF. The full variable domain, rest sourced from reference TRBV5-1 and TRBJ2-7, is KAGVTQTPRYLIKTRGQQVTLSCSPISGHRSVSWYQQTPGQGLQFLFEYFSETQRNKGNFPGRFSGRQFSNSRSEMNVSTLELGDSALYLCASSLDISPSYEQYFGPGTRLTVT.

DNA of the CDR3: TGTGCCAGCAGACCCCCACTAGCTACAGATACGCAGTATTTT. Translating it yields CASRPPLATDTQYF. The V and J genes are TRBV11-2 and TRBJ2-3; maybe TRBD2 (6 bases). The V end lost 6 bases, the J end lost 3 bases, and 13 bases lay between the germline ends. The length of the CDR3 is 14 residues. Germline CDR1 reads SGHAT; CDR2 reads FQNNGV.

The rearrangement uses TRBV11-2 and TRBJ1-1; the match to TRBD1 covers 11 bases. The length of the CDR3 is 15 residues. In germline, CDR1 is SGHAT, CDR2 FQNNGV. V shed 4 bases, J shed 5 bases, and the junction held 6 bases outside the gene matches. The CDR3: CASSWTGGAGTEAFF. In DNA, the CDR3 is TGTGCCAGCAGCTGGACAGGGGGCGCTGGGACTGAAGCTTTCTTT.

The gene calls are TRBV6-5 and TRBJ1-6; 11 nucleotides agree with TRBD1. After removal of 4 bases from V and 10 bases from J, the junction contained 6 bases not matched to a gene. This CDR3 contains 15 residues. Germline CDR1 MNHEY, CDR2 SVGAGI. CDR3 coding DNA: TGTGCCAGCAGTTCCGGACAGGGGGCTAGCTCACCCCTCCACTTT. Protein product: CASSSGQGASSPLHF.

This clone was counted only a few times. This chain uses TRBV5-1 with TRBJ2-1; 7 bases match TRBD2. The germline gives CDR1 SGHRS, CDR2 YFSETQ. Trimming took 6 bases from V and 0 from J; bases not matched to a gene: 6. The CDR3 is 15 residues long. In nucleotides, the CDR3 is TGCGCCAGCAAATCGGGAGGCAGCTCCTACAATGAGCAGTTCTTC. Protein product: CASKSGGSSYNEQFF.

The V and J genes are TRBV6-5 and TRBJ2-2; possibly TRBD1 for D (5 bases). CDR3 length: 14 residues. V lost 8 bases to trimming and J lost 3 bases, with 13 bases between them. CDR1 is MNHEY and CDR2 is SVGAGI in the germline V gene. CDR3 DNA sequence: TGTGCCAGCTACCCAAGGGGATACACCGGGGAGCTGTTTTTT. Translation gives CASYPRGYTGELFF.

The V call is TRBV3-1 (or the pseudogene TRBV3-2), the J call TRBJ1-5, with 9 positions matching TRBD1. The CDR3 contains 17 residues. V lost 0 bases, J lost 3 bases, and 6 bases stayed unmatched. Germline V lookup: CDR1 LGHDT, CDR2 YNNKEL (reference sequence). The CDR3 DNA reads as TGTGCCAGCAGCCAAGATTACGGACAGGGGTCCAATCAGCCCCAGCATTTT. This gives the protein CASSQDYGQGSNQPQHF.

The chain is built from TRBV6-5 and TRBJ1-6; D uncertain. V dropped 7 bases and J dropped 7 bases, with 17 bases sitting between them. Germline CDR1 and CDR2: MNHEY and SVGAGI. This CDR3 has 15 amino acids. Written as DNA, the CDR3 is TGTGCCAGCACCCCCCGGGCCAGACTAAATTCACCCCTCCACTTT. This gives the protein CASTPRARLNSPLHF.

The V call is TRBV2, the J call TRBJ1-3; D ambiguous. Germline V gene lookup returns CDR1 SNHLY and CDR2 FYNNEI. The CDR3 consists of 15 residues. V gave up 4 bases and J gave up 1 base, with 11 bases separating them. CDR3 in DNA: TGTGCCAGCAGTGCAGGCGCATTATCTGGAAACACCATATATTTT. It is translated as CASSAGALSGNTIYF.

The rearrangement uses TRBV19 and TRBJ1-1; D unclear. V gave up 2 bases and J gave up 11 bases, with 18 bases separating them. Germline V lookup: CDR1 LNHDA, CDR2 SQIVND (reference sequence). This CDR3 comprises 14 residues. The CDR3 loop reads CASSIIYDAGDAFF. In nucleotides, the CDR3 is TGTGCCAGTAGTATAATTTACGATGCGGGTGACGCTTTCTTT.

The gene calls are TRBV2 and TRBJ1-1; D is perhaps TRBD1 (5 bases). CDR3 size: 13 residues. The ends were cut back, 7 bases at V and 1 base at J, with 10 bases in the middle. Germline V CDR1 and CDR2: SNHLY, FYNNEI. The CDR3 is CASKNDRNTEAFF. CDR3 DNA: TGTGCCAGCAAAAATGACAGGAACACTGAAGCTTTCTTT.

This clone was observed once. This sequence joins TRBV9 and TRBJ2-7; TRBD2 aligns across 7 bases. CDR3 length equals 14 residues. The ends lost 2 bases at V and 2 bases at J; junction bases unmatched: 4. The germline V gene has CDR1 SGDLS and CDR2 YYNGEE. The CDR3 DNA is TGTGCCAGCAGCGTCCAGGGAGGGGCCTACGAGCAGTACTTC. This gives the protein CASSVQGGAYEQYF.

CDR3 residues: CASSDSGLSYNEQFF. The CDR3 bases are TGTGCCAGCAGTGACTCGGGACTTTCCTACAATGAGCAGTTCTTC. This chain connects TRBV9 to TRBJ2-1, with a possible D match to TRBD2 (6 bases). The V end lost 5 bases, the J end lost 1 base, and 13 bases lay between the germline ends. This CDR3 is built from 15 residues. Germline CDR1 SGDLS, CDR2 YYNGEE. The complete variable domain, with remaining parts taken from reference TRBV9 and TRBJ2-1, reads DSGVTQTPKHLITATGQRVTLRCSPRSGDLSVYWYQQSLDQGLQFLIQYYNGEERAKGNILERFSAQQFPDLHSELNLSSLELGDSALYFCASSDSGLSYNEQFFGPGTRLTVL.

The CDR3 DNA reads TGTGCCAGCAGTGTTACCGGACAGGACTACGAGCAGTACTTC. As protein: CASSVTGQDYEQYF. The chain couples TRBV9 to TRBJ2-7; 7 bases line up with TRBD1. This CDR3 has 14 amino acids. V shed 5 bases, J shed 3 bases, and the junction held 8 bases outside the gene matches. CDR1 is SGDLS and CDR2 is YYNGEE in the germline V gene.

This clone occurred a few times. The CDR3 loop is CAWSVHRRPAGTEAFF. The CDR3 bases are TGTGCCTGGAGTGTACATCGGCGGCCAGCTGGGACTGAAGCTTTCTTT. V gene TRBV30 combines with J gene TRBJ1-1, with D hard to call. The germline V and J ends were trimmed by 0 bases and 5 bases, with 19 bases remaining between them. The germline V gene has CDR1 GTSNPN and CDR2 SVGIG (reference sequence). The CDR3 has 16 residues.